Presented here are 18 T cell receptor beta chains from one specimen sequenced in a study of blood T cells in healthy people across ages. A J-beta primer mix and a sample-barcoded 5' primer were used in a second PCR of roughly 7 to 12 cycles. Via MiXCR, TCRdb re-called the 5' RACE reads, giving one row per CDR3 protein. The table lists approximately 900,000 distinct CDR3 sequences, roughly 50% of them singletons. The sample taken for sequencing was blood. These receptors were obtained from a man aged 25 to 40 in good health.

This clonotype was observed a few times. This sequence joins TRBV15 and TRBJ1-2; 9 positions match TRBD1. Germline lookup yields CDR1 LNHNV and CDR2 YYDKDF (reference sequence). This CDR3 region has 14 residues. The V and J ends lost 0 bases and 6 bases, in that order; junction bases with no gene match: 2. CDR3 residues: CATSRDTGGDGYTF. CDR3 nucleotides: TGTGCCACCAGCAGAGATACAGGGGGCGATGGCTACACCTTC.

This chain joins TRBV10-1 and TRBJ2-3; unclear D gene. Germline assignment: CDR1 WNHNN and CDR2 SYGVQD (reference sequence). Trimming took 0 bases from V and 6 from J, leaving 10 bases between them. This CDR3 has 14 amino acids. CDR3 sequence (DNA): TGCGCCAGCAGTGAGTCGGGCCGTGCGGATACGCAGTATTTT. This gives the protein CASSESGRADTQYF.

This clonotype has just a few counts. The CDR3 DNA reads as TGTGCCAGCAGTTACTTGGGTGCGGCCTCCTACGAGCAGTACTTC. Encoded protein: CASSYLGAASYEQYF. The chain combines TRBV6-2 or TRBV6-3 with TRBJ2-7; D is undetermined. CDR1 is MNHEY and CDR2 is SVGEGT in the germline V gene. V was clipped by 1 base and J by 0 bases, with 10 bases between them. The CDR3 covers 15 residues.

The CDR3 loop reads CASRSTGLNTEAFF. The CDR3 nucleotides are TGTGCCAGCAGGTCGACAGGTTTGAACACTGAAGCTTTCTTT. The chain combines TRBV6-1 with TRBJ1-1, with a tentative D call TRBD1 (6 bases). The V end was cut by 6 bases, the J end by 0 bases, with 11 bases between. Germline V gene sequence: CDR1 MNHNS, CDR2 SASEGT. CDR3 length: 14 residues.

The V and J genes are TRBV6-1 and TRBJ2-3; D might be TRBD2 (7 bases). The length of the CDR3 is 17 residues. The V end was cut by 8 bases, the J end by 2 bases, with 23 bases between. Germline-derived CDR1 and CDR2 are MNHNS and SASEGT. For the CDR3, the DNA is TGTGCCAGCCGGTGTCTCCCGTGGGGGGGCTACACAGATACGCAGTATTTT. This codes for CASRCLPWGGYTDTQYF.

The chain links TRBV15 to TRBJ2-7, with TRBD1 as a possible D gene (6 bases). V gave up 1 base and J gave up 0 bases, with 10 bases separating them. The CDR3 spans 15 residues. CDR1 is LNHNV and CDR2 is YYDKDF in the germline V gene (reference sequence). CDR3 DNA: TGTGCCACCAGCAGAGTTCGGACAGTCTCCTACGAGCAGTACTTC. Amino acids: CATSRVRTVSYEQYF.

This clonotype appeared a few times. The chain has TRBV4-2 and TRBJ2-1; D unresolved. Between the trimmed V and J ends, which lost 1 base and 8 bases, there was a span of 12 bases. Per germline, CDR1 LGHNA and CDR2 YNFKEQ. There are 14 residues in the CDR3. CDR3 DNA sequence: TGTGCCAGCAGCCAAGGCTCGGGCGTCGATGAGCAGTTCTTC. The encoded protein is CASSQGSGVDEQFF.

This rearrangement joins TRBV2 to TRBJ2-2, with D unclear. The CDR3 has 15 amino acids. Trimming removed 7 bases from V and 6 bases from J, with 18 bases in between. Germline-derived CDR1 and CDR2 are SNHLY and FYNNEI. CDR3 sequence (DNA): TGTGCCAGCAAGCTCGACCCGACGAGGTCCGGGGAGCTGTTTTTT. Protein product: CASKLDPTRSGELFF.

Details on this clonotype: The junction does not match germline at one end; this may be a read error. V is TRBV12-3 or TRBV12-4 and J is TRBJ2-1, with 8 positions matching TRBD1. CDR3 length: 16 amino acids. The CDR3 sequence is CASSLPPAGGLNGQFF. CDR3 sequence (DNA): TGTGCCAGCAGTTTACCCCCTGCAGGGGGCCTCAATGGGCAGTTCTTC.

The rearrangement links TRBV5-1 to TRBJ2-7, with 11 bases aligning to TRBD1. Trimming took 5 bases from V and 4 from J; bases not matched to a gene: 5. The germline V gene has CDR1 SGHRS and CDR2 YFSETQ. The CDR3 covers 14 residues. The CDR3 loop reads CASSWTGGLYEQYF. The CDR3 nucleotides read TGCGCCAGCAGTTGGACAGGGGGCTTGTACGAGCAGTACTTC.

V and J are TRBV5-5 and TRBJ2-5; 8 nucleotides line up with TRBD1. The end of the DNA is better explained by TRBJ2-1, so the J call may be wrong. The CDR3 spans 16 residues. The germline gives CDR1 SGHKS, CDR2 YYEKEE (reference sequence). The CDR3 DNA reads TGTGCCAGCGGGCACGGACAGGGCACTTACCAAGAGACCCAGTTCTTC. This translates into CASGHGQGTYQETQFF.

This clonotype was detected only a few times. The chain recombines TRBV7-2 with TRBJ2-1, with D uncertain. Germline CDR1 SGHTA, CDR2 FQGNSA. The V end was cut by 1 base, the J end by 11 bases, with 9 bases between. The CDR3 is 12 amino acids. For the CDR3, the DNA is TGTGCCAGCAGCTTAGAATCCCCAAAGCAGTTCTTC. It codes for CASSLESPKQFF. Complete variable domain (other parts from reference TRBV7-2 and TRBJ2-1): GAGVSQSPSNKVTEKGKDVELRCDPISGHTALYWYRQSLGQGLEFLIYFQGNSAPDKSGLPSDRFSAERTGGSVSTLTIQRTQQEDSAVYLCASSLESPKQFFGPGTRLTVL.

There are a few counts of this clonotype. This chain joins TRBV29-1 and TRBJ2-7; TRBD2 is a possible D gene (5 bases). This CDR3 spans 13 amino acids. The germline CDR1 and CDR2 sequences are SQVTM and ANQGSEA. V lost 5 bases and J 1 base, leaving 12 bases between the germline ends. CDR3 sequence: CSVRSEVSYEQYF. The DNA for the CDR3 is TGCAGCGTTAGGTCGGAGGTTTCCTACGAGCAGTACTTC.

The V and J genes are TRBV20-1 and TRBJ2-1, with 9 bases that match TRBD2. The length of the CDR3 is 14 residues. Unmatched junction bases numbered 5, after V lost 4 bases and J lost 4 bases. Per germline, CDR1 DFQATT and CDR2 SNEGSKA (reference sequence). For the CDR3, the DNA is TGCAGTGCTATCGGCCTAGCGGGGTACAATGAGCAGTTCTTC. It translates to CSAIGLAGYNEQFF.

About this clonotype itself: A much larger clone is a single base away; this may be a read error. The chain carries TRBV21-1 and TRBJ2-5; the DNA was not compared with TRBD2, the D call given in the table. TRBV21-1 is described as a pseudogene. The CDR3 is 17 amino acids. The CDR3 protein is CASRIPSLAGGRNEQYF. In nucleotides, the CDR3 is TGTGCCAGCAGAATCCCTTCTCTAGCGGGGGGGAGAAATGAGCAGTACTTC.

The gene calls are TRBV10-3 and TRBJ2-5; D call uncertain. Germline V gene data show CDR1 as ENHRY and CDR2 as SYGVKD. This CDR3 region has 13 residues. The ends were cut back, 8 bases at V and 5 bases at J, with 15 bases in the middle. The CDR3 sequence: CAIGKVAEETQYF. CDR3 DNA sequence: TGTGCCATCGGTAAAGTGGCTGAGGAGACCCAGTACTTC.

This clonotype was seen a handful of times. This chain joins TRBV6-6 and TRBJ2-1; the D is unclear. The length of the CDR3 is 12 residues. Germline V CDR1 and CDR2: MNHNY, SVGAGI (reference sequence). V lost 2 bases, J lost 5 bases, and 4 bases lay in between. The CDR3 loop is CASSYKDNEQFF. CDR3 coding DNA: TGTGCCAGCAGTTACAAGGACAATGAGCAGTTCTTC.

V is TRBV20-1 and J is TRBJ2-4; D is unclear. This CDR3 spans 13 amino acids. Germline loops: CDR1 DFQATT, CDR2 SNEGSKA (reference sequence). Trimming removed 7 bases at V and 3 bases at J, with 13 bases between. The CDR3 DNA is TGCAGTGTTGTAGGGCGCGACAAAAACATTCAGTACTTC. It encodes CSVVGRDKNIQYF.